This T cell receptor beta chain emerged from a study of cytomegalovirus exposure and HLA in healthy donors. PCR employed 60 Vbeta and 13 Jbeta primers. Generated by immunoSEQ multiplex PCR, the TCRdb table keeps only in-frame clones and is missing some. Here the sample spans around 150,000 clones, more than 65% being singletons. Findings and caveats of the study: Prior analysis indicated that the majority of TCR beta V segments exhibited productivity approximately 90% or approximately 30% of the time. For most TCR sequences rarity was the rule, although some public TCRs occurred in many donors. The authors later linked a missense DCLRE1C variant to TCR beta V- and J-gene trimming.

Germline loops: CDR1 SGHDT, CDR2 YYEEEE. J lost 4 bases, V lost 4 bases, and 15 bases had no gene match. This CDR3 is 17 amino acids long. Healthy bone marrow donors made up the cohort. Regarding this clone: What it recognizes is unknown.

The chain recombines TRBV5-6 with TRBJ2-5, with 8 bases that match TRBD1. This TCR derives from a man aged 18-30 years in good health and CMV-seropositive. The sample comprised PBMCs. As DNA, the CDR3 is TGTGCCAGCAGCCTGGGGCCAGGGGGCGATTGGGGAGAGACCCAGTACTTC. Amino acid sequence: CASSLGPGGDWGETQYF.